The clone carrying this T cell receptor beta chain turned up a few times. What it binds is unknown. The sample comes from a study of blood T cells in healthy people across ages. Study-level findings and limits: Because donor CMV status was unknown, expanded clonotype changes were possibly confounded. Bulk PBMC profiling left naive and antigen-experienced comparisons inconclusive. Per million T cells, TCR beta diversity dropped roughly linearly as age increased.

Trimming took off 4 bases at V and 3 bases at J, with 7 bases between the two ends. The CDR3 contains 13 residues. Sample-barcoded 5' priming and a J-beta primer mix drove a second PCR of about 6 to 12 cycles. A single record per CDR3 protein comes from TCRdb applying MiXCR to the 5' RACE reads. The sample has approximately 1,100,000 distinct CDR3 sequences, 40% to 55% seen once. The chain has TRBV12-3 or TRBV12-4 and TRBJ2-1; a possible D gene is TRBD2 (6 bases). Sequencing was done on a sample of blood. The source of this sequence is a woman aged 55-70 years in good health. CDR3: CASSSGVYNEQFF. CDR3 in DNA: TGTGCCAGCAGTTCGGGGGTCTACAATGAGCAGTTCTTC.